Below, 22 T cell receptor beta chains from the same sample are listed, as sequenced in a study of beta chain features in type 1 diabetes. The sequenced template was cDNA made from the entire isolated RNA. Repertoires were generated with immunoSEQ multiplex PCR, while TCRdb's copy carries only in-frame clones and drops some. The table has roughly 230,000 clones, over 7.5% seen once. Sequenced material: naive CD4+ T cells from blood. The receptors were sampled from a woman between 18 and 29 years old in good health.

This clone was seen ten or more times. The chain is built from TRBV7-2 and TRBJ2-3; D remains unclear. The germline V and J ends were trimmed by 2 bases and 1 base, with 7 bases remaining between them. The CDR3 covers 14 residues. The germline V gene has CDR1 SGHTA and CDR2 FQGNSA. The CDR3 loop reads CASSLTQGTDTQYF. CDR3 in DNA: TGTGCCAGCAGCTTAACGCAGGGCACAGATACGCAGTATTTT.

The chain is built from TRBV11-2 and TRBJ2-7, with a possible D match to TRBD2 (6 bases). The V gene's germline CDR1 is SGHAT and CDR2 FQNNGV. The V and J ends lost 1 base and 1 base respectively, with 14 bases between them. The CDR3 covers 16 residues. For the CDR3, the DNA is TGTGCCAGCAGCTTAGGGCGCGGGAAGGGGTCCTACGAGCAGTACTTC. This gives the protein CASSLGRGKGSYEQYF.

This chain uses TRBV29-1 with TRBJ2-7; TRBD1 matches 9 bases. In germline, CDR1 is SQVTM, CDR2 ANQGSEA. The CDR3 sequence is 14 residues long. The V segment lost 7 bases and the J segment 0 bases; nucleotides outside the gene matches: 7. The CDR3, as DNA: TGCAGCGGGGGAGGGACAGGGAGCTCCTACGAGCAGTACTTC. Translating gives CSGGGTGSSYEQYF.

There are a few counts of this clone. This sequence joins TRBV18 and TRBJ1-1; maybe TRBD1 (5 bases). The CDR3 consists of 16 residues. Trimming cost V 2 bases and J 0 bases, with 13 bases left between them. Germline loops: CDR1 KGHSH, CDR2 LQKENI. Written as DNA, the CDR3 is TGTGCCAGCTCACCATCCCTTGCAGGGTTGAACACTGAAGCTTTCTTT. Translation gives CASSPSLAGLNTEAFF.

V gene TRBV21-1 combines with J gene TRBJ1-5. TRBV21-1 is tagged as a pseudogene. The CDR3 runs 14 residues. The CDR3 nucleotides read TGTGCCAGCAGCTCAAGGGGAGGGTATCAGCCCCAGCATTTT. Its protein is CASSSRGGYQPQHF.

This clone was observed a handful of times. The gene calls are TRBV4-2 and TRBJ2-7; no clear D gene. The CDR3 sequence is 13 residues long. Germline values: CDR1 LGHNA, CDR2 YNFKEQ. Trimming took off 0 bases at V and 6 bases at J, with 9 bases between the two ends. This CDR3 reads CASSQDRVSEQYF. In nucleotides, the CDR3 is TGTGCCAGCAGCCAAGATAGAGTGAGCGAGCAGTACTTC.

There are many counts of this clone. The CDR3 region is CASSSDWGTDTQYF. The DNA of the CDR3 is TGTGCCAGCAGCTCCGACTGGGGCACAGATACGCAGTATTTT. The J gene is TRBJ2-3, the V gene TRBV7-2; D not resolved. From germline, CDR1 is SGHTA and CDR2 FQGNSA. This CDR3 has 14 residues. The V gene lost 4 bases and the J gene lost 1 base, with 9 bases spanning the gap.

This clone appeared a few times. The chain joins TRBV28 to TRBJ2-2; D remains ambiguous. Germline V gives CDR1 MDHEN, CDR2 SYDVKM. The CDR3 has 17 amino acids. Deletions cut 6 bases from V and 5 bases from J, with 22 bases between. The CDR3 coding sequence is TGTGCCAGCAGCGGCAGGTTCAGCCGGCCTGGGACCGGGGAGCTGTTTTTT. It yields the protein CASSGRFSRPGTGELFF.

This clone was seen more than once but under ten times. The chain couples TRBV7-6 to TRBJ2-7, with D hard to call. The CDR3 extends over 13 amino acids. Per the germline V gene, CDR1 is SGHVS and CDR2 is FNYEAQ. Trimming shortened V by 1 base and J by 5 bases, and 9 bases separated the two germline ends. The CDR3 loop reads CASSLGAADEQYF. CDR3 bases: TGTGCCAGCAGCTTAGGGGCCGCAGACGAGCAGTACTTC.

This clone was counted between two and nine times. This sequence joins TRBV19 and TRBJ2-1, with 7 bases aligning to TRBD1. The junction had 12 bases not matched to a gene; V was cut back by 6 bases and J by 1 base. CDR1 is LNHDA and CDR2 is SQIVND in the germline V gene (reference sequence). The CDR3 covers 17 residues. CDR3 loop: CASRTLIGTESYNEQFF. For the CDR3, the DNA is TGTGCCAGTAGGACGTTGATCGGGACAGAGTCCTACAATGAGCAGTTCTTC.

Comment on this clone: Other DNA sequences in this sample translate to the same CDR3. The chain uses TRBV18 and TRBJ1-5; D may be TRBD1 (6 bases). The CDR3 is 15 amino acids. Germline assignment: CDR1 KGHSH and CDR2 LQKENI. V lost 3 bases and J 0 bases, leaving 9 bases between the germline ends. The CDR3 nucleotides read TGTGCCAGCTCACCTGGACAGAATAGCAATCAGCCCCAGCATTTT. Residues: CASSPGQNSNQPQHF. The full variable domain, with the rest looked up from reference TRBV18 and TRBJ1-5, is NAGVMQNPRHLVRRRGQEARLRCSPMKGHSHVYWYRQLPEEGLKFMVYLQKENIIDESGMPKERFSAEFPKEGPSILRIQQVVRGDSAAYFCASSPGQNSNQPQHFGDGTRLSIL.

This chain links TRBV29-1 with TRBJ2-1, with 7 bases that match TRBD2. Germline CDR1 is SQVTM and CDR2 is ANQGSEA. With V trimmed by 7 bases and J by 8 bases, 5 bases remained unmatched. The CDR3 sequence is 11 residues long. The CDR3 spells CSGERDYEQFF. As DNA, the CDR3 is TGCAGCGGCGAGCGGGACTATGAGCAGTTCTTC.

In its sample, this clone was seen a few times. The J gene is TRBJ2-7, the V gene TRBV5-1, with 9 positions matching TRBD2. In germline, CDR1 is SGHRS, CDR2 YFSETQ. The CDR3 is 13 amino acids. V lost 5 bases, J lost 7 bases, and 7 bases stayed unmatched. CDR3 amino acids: CASRLAGRVEQYF. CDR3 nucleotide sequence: TGCGCCAGCAGGCTAGCGGGAAGAGTGGAGCAGTACTTC.

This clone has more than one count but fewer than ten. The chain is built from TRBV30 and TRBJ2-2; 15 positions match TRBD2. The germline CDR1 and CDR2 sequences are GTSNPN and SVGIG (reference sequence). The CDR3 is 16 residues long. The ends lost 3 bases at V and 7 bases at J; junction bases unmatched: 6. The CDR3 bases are TGTGCCTGGAGCCGGGGACTAGCGGGAGGAGTCGGGGAGCTGTTTTTT. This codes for CAWSRGLAGGVGELFF.

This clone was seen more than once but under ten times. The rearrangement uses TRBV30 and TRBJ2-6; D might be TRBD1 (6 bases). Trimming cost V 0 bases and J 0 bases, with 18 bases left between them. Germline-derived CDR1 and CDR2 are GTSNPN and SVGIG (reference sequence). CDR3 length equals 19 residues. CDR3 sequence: CAWSVSRQGSPSGANVLTF. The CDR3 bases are TGTGCCTGGAGTGTAAGTCGGCAGGGGTCTCCCTCTGGGGCCAACGTCCTGACTTTC.

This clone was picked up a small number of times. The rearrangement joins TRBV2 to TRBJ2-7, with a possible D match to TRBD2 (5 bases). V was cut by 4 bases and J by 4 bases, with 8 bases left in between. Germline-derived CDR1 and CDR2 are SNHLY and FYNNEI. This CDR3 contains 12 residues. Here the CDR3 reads CASSVSGYEQYF. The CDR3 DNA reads TGTGCCAGCAGTGTCTCGGGGTACGAGCAGTACTTC.

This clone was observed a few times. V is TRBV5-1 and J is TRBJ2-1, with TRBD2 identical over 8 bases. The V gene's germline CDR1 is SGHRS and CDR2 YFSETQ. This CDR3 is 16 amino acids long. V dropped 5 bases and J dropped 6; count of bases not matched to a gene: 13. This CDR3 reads CASRAEVGSGANEQFF. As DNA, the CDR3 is TGCGCCAGCAGGGCTGAGGTTGGTAGCGGGGCCAATGAGCAGTTCTTC.

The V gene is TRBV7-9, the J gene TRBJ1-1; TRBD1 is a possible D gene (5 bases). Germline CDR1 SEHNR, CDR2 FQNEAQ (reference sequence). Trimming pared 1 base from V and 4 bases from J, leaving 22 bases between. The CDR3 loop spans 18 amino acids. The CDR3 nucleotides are TGTGCCAGCAGCTTAGTTACCGGCCTTTTGGGGCCGCTCACTGAAGCTTTCTTT. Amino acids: CASSLVTGLLGPLTEAFF.

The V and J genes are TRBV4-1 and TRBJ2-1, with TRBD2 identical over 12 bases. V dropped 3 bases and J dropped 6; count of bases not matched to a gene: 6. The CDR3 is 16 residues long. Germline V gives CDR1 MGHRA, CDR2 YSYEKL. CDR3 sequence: CASSHGRLAGVNEQFF. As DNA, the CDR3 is TGCGCCAGCAGCCATGGCCGACTAGCGGGGGTCAATGAGCAGTTCTTC.

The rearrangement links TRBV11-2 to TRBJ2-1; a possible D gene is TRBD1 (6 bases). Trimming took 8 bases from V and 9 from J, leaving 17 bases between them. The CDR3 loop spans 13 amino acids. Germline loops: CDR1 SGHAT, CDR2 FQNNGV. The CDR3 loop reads CASGPAQGSEQFF. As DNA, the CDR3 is TGTGCCAGCGGCCCTGCACAGGGAAGTGAGCAGTTCTTC.

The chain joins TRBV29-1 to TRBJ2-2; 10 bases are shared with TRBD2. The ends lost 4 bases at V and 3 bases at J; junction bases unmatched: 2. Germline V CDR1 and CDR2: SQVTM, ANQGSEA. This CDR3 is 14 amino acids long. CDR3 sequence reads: CSVASGSDTGELFF. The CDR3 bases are TGCAGCGTTGCTAGCGGGAGTGACACCGGGGAGCTGTTTTTT.

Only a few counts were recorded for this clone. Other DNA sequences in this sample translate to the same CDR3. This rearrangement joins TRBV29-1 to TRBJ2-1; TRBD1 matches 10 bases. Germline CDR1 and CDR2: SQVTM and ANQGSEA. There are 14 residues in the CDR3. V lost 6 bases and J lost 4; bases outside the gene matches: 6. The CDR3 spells CSVERDRGYNEQFF. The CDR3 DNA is TGCAGCGTGGAACGGGACAGGGGTTACAATGAGCAGTTCTTC.